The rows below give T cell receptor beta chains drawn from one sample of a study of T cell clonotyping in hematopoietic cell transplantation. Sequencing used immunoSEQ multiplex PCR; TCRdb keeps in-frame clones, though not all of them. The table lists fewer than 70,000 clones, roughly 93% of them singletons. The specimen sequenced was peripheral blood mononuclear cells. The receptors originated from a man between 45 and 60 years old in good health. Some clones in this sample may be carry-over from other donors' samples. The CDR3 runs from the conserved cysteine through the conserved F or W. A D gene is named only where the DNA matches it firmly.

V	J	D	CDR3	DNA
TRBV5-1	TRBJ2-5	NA	CASSLAPAPQETQYF	TGCGCCAGCAGCTTGGCGCCCGCCCCTCAAGAGACCCAGTACTTC
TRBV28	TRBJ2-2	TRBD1	CASSSGQAGSGELFF	TGTGCCAGCAGTTCGGGACAGGCGGGGTCAGGGGAGCTGTTTTTT
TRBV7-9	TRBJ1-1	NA	CASGLGGNTEAFF	TGTGCCAGCGGGCTAGGGGGGAACACTGAAGCTTTCTTT
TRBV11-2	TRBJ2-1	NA	CASSLTVGRGNEQFF	TGTGCCAGCAGCTTAACGGTAGGGAGAGGGAATGAGCAGTTCTTC
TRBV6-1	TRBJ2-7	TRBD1	CASSDSGTGTHEQYF	TGTGCCAGCAGTGACTCCGGGACAGGGACCCACGAGCAGTACTTC
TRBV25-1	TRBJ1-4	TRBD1	CASSEPPGQGATNEKLFF	TGTGCCAGCAGTGAACCCCCGGGACAGGGAGCAACTAATGAAAAACTGTTTTTT
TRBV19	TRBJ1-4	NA	CASSSRTSGNEKLFF	TGTGCCAGTAGCTCTCGGACCTCGGGGAATGAAAAACTGTTTTTT
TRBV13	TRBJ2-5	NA	CASSLSVGETQYF	TGTGCCAGCAGCTTATCGGTCGGAGAGACCCAGTACTTC
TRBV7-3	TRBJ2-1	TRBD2	CASSIGLAGVNEQFF	TGTGCCAGCAGCATCGGACTAGCGGGAGTAAATGAGCAGTTCTTC
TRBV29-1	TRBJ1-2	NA	CSVEGGGGGYTF	TGCAGCGTTGAAGGGGGCGGAGGCGGCTACACCTTC
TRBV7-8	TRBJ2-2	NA	CASSFGAERAGELFF	TGTGCCAGCAGCTTTGGAGCGGAGCGCGCCGGGGAGCTGTTTTTT